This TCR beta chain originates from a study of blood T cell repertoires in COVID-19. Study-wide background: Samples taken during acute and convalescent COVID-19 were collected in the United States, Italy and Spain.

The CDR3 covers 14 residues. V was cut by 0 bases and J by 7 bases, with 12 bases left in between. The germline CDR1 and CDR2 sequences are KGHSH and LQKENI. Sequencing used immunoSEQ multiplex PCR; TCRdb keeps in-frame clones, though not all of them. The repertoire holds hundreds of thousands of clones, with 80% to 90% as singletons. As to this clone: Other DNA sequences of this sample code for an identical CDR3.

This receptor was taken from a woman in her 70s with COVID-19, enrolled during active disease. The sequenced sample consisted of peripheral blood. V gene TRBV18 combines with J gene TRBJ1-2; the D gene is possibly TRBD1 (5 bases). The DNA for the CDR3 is TGTGCCAGCTCACCACCCGGCAGGGTCGGTGGCTACACCTTC. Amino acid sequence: CASSPPGRVGGYTF.